One T cell receptor (beta chain) is described in this entry. Prepared TCR beta cDNA libraries contained unique molecular identifiers. Some 500,000 cDNA molecules were obtained from about 1 to 10 million T cells. TCRdb used MiXCR to reprocess the PCR reads, holding one entry per CDR3 protein. The sample contains approximately 250,000 distinct CDR3 sequences, 36% of which appear only once. The data are from a study of post-analysis software for immune sequencing data. The source of this sequence is a girl between 5 and 17 years old with multiple sclerosis. The source material was blood.

CDR3 DNA sequence: TGCGCCAGCAGCTTGGATGGCCTCTCCTACGAGCAGTACTTC. Its protein product is CASSLDGLSYEQYF. This rearrangement joins TRBV5-1 to TRBJ2-7; D uncertain. Germline V gives CDR1 SGHRS, CDR2 YFSETQ. There are 14 residues in the CDR3. V lost 0 bases and J 0 bases, leaving 7 bases between the germline ends.